One sample yielded the 23 T cell receptor beta chains listed below, sequenced in a study of human T cells and chemical hapten exposure. TCRdb re-analysed the RACE reads in MiXCR, keeping a single row per CDR3 protein. Among around 110,000 distinct CDR3 sequences listed, 12% were seen once. Time point defined: patch test 1, 2 weeks after DPC sensitization. Treatment in this sample: therapeutic diphenylcyclopropenone sensitization with weekly scalp DPC. Sample: whole blood, taken in connection with sensitization to the hapten diphenylcyclopropenone (DPC). These receptors were obtained from a woman between 50 and 59 years old with alopecia areata. Some clones in this sample may be carry-over from other donors' samples.

This clonotype was seen many times. V is TRBV6-2 or TRBV6-3 and J is TRBJ1-5, with 8 bases lining up with TRBD1. CDR3 length: 15 amino acids. J gave up 2 bases and V 4 bases, and 4 bases lay outside the gene matches. CDR1 and CDR2 (germline): MNHEY, SVGEGT. The DNA of the CDR3 is TGTGCCAGCAGTTCAATGGGACAGGGCAATCAGCCCCAGCATTTT. Translation: CASSSMGQGNQPQHF.

Many counts were recorded for this clonotype. The chain employs TRBV20-1 and TRBJ2-3; the D is unclear. Germline V CDR1 and CDR2: DFQATT, SNEGSKA (reference sequence). Trimming took 5 bases from V and 3 from J, leaving 15 bases between them. The CDR3 totals 14 residues. The DNA for the CDR3 is TGCAGTGCTCCCTCGCTAAGTGGTACAGATACGCAGTATTTT. Residues: CSAPSLSGTDTQYF.

This clonotype turned up a few times. This chain links TRBV7-2 with TRBJ2-5, with a possible D match to TRBD1 (7 bases). This CDR3 spans 14 amino acids. In germline, CDR1 is SGHTA, CDR2 FQGNSA. The V end was cut by 3 bases, the J end by 5 bases, with 13 bases between. The CDR3 bases are TGTGCCAGCAGCTTTGGAGGGGGCGCCGAGACCCAGTACTTC. This sequence encodes CASSFGGGAETQYF.

This clonotype was observed a few times. The rearrangement joins TRBV7-2 to TRBJ2-3; possibly TRBD2 for D (7 bases). This CDR3 is 18 amino acids long. With 4 bases removed from V and 2 bases from J, the gap between germline ends came to 22 bases. Germline V gene sequence: CDR1 SGHTA, CDR2 FQGNSA. CDR3 nucleotide sequence: TGTGCCAGCAGCTCAGCAGGGCTACAGGGAGGGGACACAGATACGCAGTATTTT. Translation: CASSSAGLQGGDTDTQYF.

This clonotype was seen more than once but under ten times. V usage is TRBV2 and J usage is TRBJ2-1; D possibly corresponds to TRBD1 (7 bases). This CDR3 has 13 amino acids. Per the germline V gene, CDR1 is SNHLY and CDR2 is FYNNEI. V was pared by 7 bases and J by 12 bases, with 19 bases between. The CDR3 loop reads CASNKLQGGMQFF. CDR3 bases: TGTGCCAGCAACAAACTTCAGGGGGGAATGCAGTTCTTC.

This clonotype was observed at least ten times. The chain employs TRBV20-1 and TRBJ2-5, with 9 bases identical to TRBD2. This CDR3 contains 15 residues. CDR1 and CDR2 from the germline V gene are DFQATT and SNEGSKA (reference sequence). The V and J ends lost 1 base and 5 bases, in that order; junction bases with no gene match: 8. The CDR3: CSARAPQSGGETQYF. In DNA, the CDR3 is TGCAGTGCTAGAGCTCCTCAAAGCGGGGGGGAGACCCAGTACTTC.

This clonotype was found a few times. This chain joins TRBV28 and TRBJ2-7; the D call may be TRBD1 or TRBD2 (5 bases each). Germline assignment: CDR1 MDHEN and CDR2 SYDVKM. Trimming pared 2 bases from V and 0 bases from J, leaving 11 bases between. This CDR3 is built from 15 residues. The CDR3 DNA reads as TGTGCCAGCAGTTTAGGGACCGCTAGCTCCTACGAGCAGTACTTC. Amino acids: CASSLGTASSYEQYF.

This clonotype came up a few times. The CDR3 spells CASSPSTGYSNQPQHF. The CDR3 bases are TGTGCCAGCAGCCCAAGCACAGGTTATAGCAATCAGCCCCAGCATTTT. The rearrangement joins TRBV3-1 to TRBJ1-5; D is possibly TRBD1 (5 bases). The CDR3 spans 16 residues. V lost 4 bases to trimming and J lost 0 bases, with 13 bases between them. Germline V lookup: CDR1 LGHDT, CDR2 YNNKEL (reference sequence).

This clonotype was observed many times. The chain links TRBV28 to TRBJ2-7; 10 bases are a match to TRBD2. V lost 9 bases and J lost 2; bases outside the gene matches: 4. The CDR3 runs 13 residues. Germline V gene lookup returns CDR1 MDHEN and CDR2 SYDVKM. CDR3 amino acids: CASRLAGTYEQYF. CDR3 bases: TGTGCCAGTCGACTAGCGGGTACCTACGAGCAGTACTTC.

This clonotype was observed a few times. This sequence joins TRBV18 and TRBJ1-1, with a possible D match to TRBD1 (6 bases). The CDR3 spans 15 residues. Trimming pared 5 bases from V and 5 bases from J, leaving 18 bases between. Per the germline V gene, CDR1 is KGHSH and CDR2 is LQKENI. CDR3 region: CASSALQGSGTEAFF. As DNA, the CDR3 is TGTGCCAGCTCAGCTCTACAGGGAAGTGGTACTGAAGCTTTCTTT.

This clonotype was observed at least ten times. The gene calls are TRBV6-2 or TRBV6-3 and TRBJ2-5; 14 bases are a match to TRBD2. V lost 5 bases and J lost 4; bases outside the gene matches: 6. This CDR3 has 16 amino acids. Per germline, CDR1 MNHEY and CDR2 SVGEGT. Here the CDR3 reads CASSPGLAGGPETQYF. CDR3 DNA: TGTGCCAGCAGTCCCGGACTAGCGGGGGGCCCAGAGACCCAGTACTTC.

This clonotype was seen only a few times. This chain links TRBV10-2 with TRBJ2-1, with 13 bases lining up with TRBD2. Germline-derived CDR1 and CDR2 are WSHSY and SAAADI. The V gene end was trimmed by 10 bases and the J gene end by 7 bases; junction bases not matched to a gene: 10. The CDR3 contains 15 residues. CDR3 nucleotide sequence: TGCGCCACCGCAGCCGGGACTAGCGGGGTTAATGAGCAGTTCTTC. As protein: CATAAGTSGVNEQFF.

The chain employs TRBV28 and TRBJ2-7; 7 bases are a match to TRBD1. Looked up from germline, CDR1 is MDHEN and CDR2 is SYDVKM. There are 16 residues in the CDR3. The trim removed 2 bases at V and 1 base at J, leaving 8 bases unmatched. This chain's CDR3 is CASSLNPDRMSYEQYF. For the CDR3, the DNA is TGTGCCAGCAGTTTAAACCCGGACAGGATGTCCTACGAGCAGTACTTC.

This clonotype came up a few times. The V and J genes are TRBV2 and TRBJ2-7; tentative D call: TRBD1 (6 bases). Trimming pared 6 bases from V and 7 bases from J, leaving 16 bases between. The CDR3 is made up of 13 amino acids. CDR1 is SNHLY and CDR2 is FYNNEI in the germline V gene. The CDR3 region has the DNA TGTGCCAGCAGGTCGACAGGTCCCGGGGAGCAGTACTTC. Protein: CASRSTGPGEQYF.

The J gene is TRBJ2-3, the V gene TRBV11-2, with 16 bases matching TRBD2. Germline CDR1 and CDR2: SGHAT and FQNNGV. With V trimmed by 0 bases and J by 5 bases, 5 bases remained unmatched. The CDR3 loop spans 18 amino acids. The CDR3 sequence: CASSLEGLAGGPGDTQYF. CDR3 in DNA: TGTGCCAGCAGCTTAGAGGGACTAGCGGGGGGGCCAGGAGATACGCAGTATTTT.

This clonotype showed up just once. The chain recombines TRBV6-5 with TRBJ2-7; 7 bases align to TRBD1. The CDR3 has 15 amino acids. V was clipped by 7 bases and J by 0 bases; unmatched bases: 9. Germline values: CDR1 MNHEY, CDR2 SVGAGI. In DNA form, the CDR3 reads TGTGCCAGCAAGCAAGGGGCAGGGGGCTCCTACGAGCAGTACTTC. Translation gives CASKQGAGGSYEQYF.

The chain uses TRBV28 and TRBJ1-6, with unresolved D. V was trimmed by 7 bases and J by 0 bases, leaving 7 bases between them. Germline CDR1 is MDHEN and CDR2 is SYDVKM. This CDR3 region has 14 residues. The CDR3 DNA sequence: TGTGCCAGCAAACCGAGCTCCTATAATTCACCCCTCCACTTT. Protein sequence: CASKPSSYNSPLHF.

In this sample, this clonotype turned up a few times. This sequence joins TRBV6-6 and TRBJ2-5; the D gene is possibly TRBD1 (5 bases). Germline-derived CDR1 and CDR2 are MNHNY and SVGAGI (reference sequence). V was clipped by 6 bases and J by 5 bases, with 10 bases between them. The CDR3 length is 12 residues. The chain's CDR3 is CASRTVDETQYF. In DNA form, the CDR3 reads TGTGCCAGCAGGACAGTGGACGAGACCCAGTACTTC.

This clonotype has a count of ten or more. This chain uses TRBV11-2 with TRBJ2-7; perhaps TRBD1 as D (5 bases). The CDR3 covers 13 residues. V was trimmed by 5 bases and J by 4 bases, leaving 12 bases between them. Germline V gene lookup returns CDR1 SGHAT and CDR2 FQNNGV. This CDR3 is CASSQLRDYEQYF. CDR3 in DNA: TGTGCCAGCAGCCAGCTCAGGGATTACGAGCAGTACTTC.

This clonotype was recorded only once. Being one base from a much bigger clone, this may be a read error. This chain links TRBV21-1 with TRBJ1-1; the table's D gene call, TRBD1, was not cross checked with the DNA. TRBV21-1 is shown as a pseudogene. The CDR3 is made up of 15 amino acids. CDR3 sequence: CASSNHNRVYTEAFF. CDR3 DNA: TGTGCCAGCAGCAATCATAACAGGGTTTACACTGAAGCTTTCTTT.

This clonotype turned up a few times. The CDR3 coding sequence is TGTGCCAGCAGTACCTACCGACAGAGTAACTATGGCTACACCTTC. This codes for CASSTYRQSNYGYTF. J is TRBJ1-2 and V is TRBV6-5, with TRBD1 as a possible D gene (5 bases). The ends were cut back, 5 bases at V and 1 base at J, with 14 bases in the middle. CDR1 is MNHEY, CDR2 SVGAGI, per germline. This CDR3 is 15 amino acids long.

At least ten counts were recorded for this clonotype. The genes are TRBV5-1 and TRBJ2-7; 7 positions agree with TRBD1. Unmatched junction bases numbered 12, after V lost 0 bases and J lost 6 bases. The CDR3 totals 16 residues. The germline V gene has CDR1 SGHRS and CDR2 YFSETQ. CDR3 region: CASSLVWGRQGTEQYF. The CDR3 DNA reads TGCGCCAGCAGCTTGGTATGGGGGAGACAGGGCACCGAGCAGTACTTC.

The V gene is TRBV5-1, the J gene TRBJ2-7; TRBD2 matches at 10 bases. This CDR3 spans 15 amino acids. Trimming at V came to 0 bases and at J to 2 bases, leaving 2 bases not matched to a gene. Germline loops: CDR1 SGHRS, CDR2 YFSETQ. The CDR3: CASSLGTSGAYEQYF. The CDR3 DNA reads TGCGCCAGCAGCTTGGGGACTAGCGGTGCCTACGAGCAGTACTTC. Full variable domain (remainder filled in from reference TRBV5-1 and TRBJ2-7): KAGVTQTPRYLIKTRGQQVTLSCSPISGHRSVSWYQQTPGQGLQFLFEYFSETQRNKGNFPGRFSGRQFSNSRSEMNVSTLELGDSALYLCASSLGTSGAYEQYFGPGTRLTVT.